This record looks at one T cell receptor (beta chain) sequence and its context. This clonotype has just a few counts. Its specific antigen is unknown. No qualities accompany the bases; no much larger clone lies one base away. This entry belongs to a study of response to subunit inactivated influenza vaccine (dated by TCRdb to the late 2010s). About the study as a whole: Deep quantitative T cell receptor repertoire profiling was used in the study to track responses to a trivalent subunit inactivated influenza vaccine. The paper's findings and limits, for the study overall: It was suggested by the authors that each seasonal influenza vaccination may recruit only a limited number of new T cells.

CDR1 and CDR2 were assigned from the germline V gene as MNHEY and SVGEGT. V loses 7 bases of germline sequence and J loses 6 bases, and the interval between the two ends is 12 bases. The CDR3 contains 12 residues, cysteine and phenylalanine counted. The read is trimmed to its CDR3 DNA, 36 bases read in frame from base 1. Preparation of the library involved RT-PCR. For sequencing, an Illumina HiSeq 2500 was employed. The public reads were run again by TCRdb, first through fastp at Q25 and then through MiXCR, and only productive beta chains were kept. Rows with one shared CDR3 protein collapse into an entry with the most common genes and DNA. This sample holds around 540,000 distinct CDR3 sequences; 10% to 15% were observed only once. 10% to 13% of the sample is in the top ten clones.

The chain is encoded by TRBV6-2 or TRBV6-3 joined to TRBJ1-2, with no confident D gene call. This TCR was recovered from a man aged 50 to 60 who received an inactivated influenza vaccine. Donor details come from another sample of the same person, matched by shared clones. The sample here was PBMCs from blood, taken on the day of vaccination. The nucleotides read TGTGCCAGCAAAGTTGGAGGAAATGGCTACACCTTC. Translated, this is CASKVGGNGYTF.